This TCR beta chain was sequenced during a study of human CD4 T cells and Enterobacteriaceae. Overall study results and limits: Matching to same-donor CFSE-low cultures alone inferred ex vivo clonotype reactivity.

The length of the CDR3 is 11 residues. The V end was cut by 3 bases, the J end by 5 bases, with 7 bases between. Germline assignment: CDR1 GTSNPN and CDR2 SVGIG (reference sequence). Memory CD4+ T cells were sorted as all CD4+ cells except CD45RA+CCR7+CD95- naive cells, over 98% pure. Healthy donors' blood was sourced from blood donation centers in Switzerland. Sorted cells lacked CD8+, CD14+, CD16+, CD56+, CD19+ and CD25-bright cells. Assay: immunoSEQ multiplex PCR; the TCRdb copy retains only in-frame clones and omits some. This sample has fewer than 35,000 clones, with around 80% found just once. Concerning this clone: Antigen unknown.

The V gene is TRBV30, the J gene TRBJ2-5; no definite D call. This clonotype was obtained from a human donor in good health. Source material: memory CD4+ T cells from blood. CDR3 coding DNA: TGTGCCTGGAGCGCCAGGGAGACCCAGTACTTC. It is translated as CAWSARETQYF.